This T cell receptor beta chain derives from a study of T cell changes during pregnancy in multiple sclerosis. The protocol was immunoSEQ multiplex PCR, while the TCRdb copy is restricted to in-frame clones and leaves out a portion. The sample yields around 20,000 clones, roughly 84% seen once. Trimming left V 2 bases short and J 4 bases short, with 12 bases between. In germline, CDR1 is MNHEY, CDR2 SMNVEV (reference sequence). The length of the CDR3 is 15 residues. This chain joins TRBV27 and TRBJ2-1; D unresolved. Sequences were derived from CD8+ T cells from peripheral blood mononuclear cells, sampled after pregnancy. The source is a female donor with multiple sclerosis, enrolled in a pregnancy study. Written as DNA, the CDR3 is TGTGCCAGCAGTTTAAGCGCAGCCGTATACAATGAGCAGTTCTTC. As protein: CASSLSAAVYNEQFF.